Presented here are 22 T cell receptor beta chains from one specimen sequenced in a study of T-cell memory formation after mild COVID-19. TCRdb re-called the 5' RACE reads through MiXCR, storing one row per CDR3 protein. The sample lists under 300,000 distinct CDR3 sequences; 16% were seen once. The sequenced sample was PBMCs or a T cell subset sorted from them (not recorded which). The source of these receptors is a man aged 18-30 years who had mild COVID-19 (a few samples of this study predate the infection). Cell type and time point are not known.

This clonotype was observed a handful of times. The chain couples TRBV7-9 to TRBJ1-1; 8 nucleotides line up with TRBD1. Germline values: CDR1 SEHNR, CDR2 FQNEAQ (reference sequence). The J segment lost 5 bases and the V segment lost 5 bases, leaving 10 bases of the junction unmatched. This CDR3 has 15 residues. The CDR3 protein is CASSPRTGRGTEAFF. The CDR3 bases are TGTGCCAGCAGCCCAAGGACAGGGAGGGGGACTGAAGCTTTCTTT.

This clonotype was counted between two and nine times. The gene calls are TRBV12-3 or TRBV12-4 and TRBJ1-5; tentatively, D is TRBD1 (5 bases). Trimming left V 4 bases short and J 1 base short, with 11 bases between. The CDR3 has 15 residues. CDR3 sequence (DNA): TGTGCCAGCAGTTCGGGGGATGGGAGCAATCAGCCCCAGCATTTT. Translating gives CASSSGDGSNQPQHF.

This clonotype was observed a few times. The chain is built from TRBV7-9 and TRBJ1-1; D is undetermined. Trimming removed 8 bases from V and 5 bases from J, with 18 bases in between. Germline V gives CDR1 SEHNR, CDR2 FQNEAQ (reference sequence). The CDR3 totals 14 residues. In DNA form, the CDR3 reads TGTGCCAGCGAGAGAGGCGCTGTTGGAACTGAAGCTTTCTTT. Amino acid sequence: CASERGAVGTEAFF.

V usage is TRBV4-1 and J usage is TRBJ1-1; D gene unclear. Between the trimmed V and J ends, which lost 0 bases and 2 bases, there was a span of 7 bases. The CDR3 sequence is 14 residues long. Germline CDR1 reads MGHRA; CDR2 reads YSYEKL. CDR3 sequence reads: CASSQDSGNTEAFF. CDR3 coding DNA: TGCGCCAGCAGCCAAGATAGTGGAAACACTGAAGCTTTCTTT.

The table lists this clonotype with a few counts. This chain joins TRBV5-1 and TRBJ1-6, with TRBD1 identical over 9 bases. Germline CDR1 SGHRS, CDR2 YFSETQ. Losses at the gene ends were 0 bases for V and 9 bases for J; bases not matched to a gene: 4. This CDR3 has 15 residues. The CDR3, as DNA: TGCGCCAGCAGCTTGGGGACAGGGGCGGGTTCACCCCTCCACTTT. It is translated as CASSLGTGAGSPLHF.

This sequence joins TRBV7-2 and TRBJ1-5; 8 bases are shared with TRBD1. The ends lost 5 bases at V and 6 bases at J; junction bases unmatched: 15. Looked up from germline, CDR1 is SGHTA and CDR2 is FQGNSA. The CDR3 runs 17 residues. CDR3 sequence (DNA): TGTGCCAGCAGCCCCTGGGGGGCAGGGGGCCCAGGTCAGCCCCAGCATTTT. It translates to CASSPWGAGGPGQPQHF. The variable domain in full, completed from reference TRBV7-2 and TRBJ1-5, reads GAGVSQSPSNKVTEKGKDVELRCDPISGHTALYWYRQSLGQGLEFLIYFQGNSAPDKSGLPSDRFSAERTGGSVSTLTIQRTQQEDSAVYLCASSPWGAGGPGQPQHFGDGTRLSIL.

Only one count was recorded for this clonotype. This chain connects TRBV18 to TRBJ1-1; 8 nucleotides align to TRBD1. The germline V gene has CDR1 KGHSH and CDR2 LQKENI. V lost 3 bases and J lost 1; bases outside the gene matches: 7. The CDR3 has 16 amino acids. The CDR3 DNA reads TGTGCCAGCTCACCTAAGACAGGGGATGGGAACACTGAAGCTTTCTTT. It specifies CASSPKTGDGNTEAFF. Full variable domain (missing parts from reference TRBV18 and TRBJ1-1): NAGVMQNPRHLVRRRGQEARLRCSPMKGHSHVYWYRQLPEEGLKFMVYLQKENIIDESGMPKERFSAEFPKEGPSILRIQQVVRGDSAAYFCASSPKTGDGNTEAFFGQGTRLTVV.

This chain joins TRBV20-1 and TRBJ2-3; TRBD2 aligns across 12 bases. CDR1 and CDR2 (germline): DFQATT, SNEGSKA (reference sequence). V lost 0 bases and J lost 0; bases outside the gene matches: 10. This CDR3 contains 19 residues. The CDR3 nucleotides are TGCAGTGCTAGAGATCGACTAGCGGGGGCCGGATTTAGCACAGATACGCAGTATTTT. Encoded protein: CSARDRLAGAGFSTDTQYF.

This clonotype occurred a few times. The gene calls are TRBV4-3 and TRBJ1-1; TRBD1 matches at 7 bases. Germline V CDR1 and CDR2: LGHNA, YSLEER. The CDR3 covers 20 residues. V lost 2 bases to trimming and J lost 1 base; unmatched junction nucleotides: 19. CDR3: CASSQSSGTASWRSNTEAFF. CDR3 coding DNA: TGCGCCAGCAGCCAAAGTTCCGGGACAGCGTCCTGGCGATCGAACACTGAAGCTTTCTTT.

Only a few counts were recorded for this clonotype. The CDR3 reads CASSLRGGGSPLHF. The CDR3 nucleotides read TGTGCCAGCAGCTTAAGAGGGGGAGGTTCACCCCTCCACTTT. The chain joins TRBV7-3 to TRBJ1-6, with a weak D call TRBD1 (6 bases). Germline CDR1 reads SGHTA; CDR2 reads FQGTGA. Trimming removed 1 base from V and 9 bases from J, with 10 bases in between. The CDR3 is made up of 14 amino acids.

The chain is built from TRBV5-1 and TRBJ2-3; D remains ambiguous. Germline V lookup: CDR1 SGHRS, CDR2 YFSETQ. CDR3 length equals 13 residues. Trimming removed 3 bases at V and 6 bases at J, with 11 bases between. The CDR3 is CASSSVAGDTQYF. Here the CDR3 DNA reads TGCGCCAGCAGCTCTGTGGCTGGGGATACGCAGTATTTT. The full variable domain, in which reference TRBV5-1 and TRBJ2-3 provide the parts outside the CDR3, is KAGVTQTPRYLIKTRGQQVTLSCSPISGHRSVSWYQQTPGQGLQFLFEYFSETQRNKGNFPGRFSGRQFSNSRSEMNVSTLELGDSALYLCASSSVAGDTQYFGPGTRLTVL.

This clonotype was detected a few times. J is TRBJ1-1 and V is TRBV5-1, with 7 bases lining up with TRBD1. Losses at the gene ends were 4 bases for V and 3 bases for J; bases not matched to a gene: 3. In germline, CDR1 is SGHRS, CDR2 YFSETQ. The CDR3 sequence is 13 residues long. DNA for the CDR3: TGCGCCAGCAGCGAACAGGGGCACACTGAAGCTTTCTTT. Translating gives CASSEQGHTEAFF.

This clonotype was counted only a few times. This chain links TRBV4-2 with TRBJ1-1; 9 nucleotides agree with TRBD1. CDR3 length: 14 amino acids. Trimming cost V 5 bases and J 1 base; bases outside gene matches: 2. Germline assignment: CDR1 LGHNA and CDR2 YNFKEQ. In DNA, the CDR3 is TGTGCCAGCAGCGGGACAGGGCCGAACACTGAAGCTTTCTTT. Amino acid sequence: CASSGTGPNTEAFF.

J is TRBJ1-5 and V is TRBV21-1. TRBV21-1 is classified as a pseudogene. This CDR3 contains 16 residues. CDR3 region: CASSKASFDSNQPQHF. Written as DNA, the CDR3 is TGTGCCAGCAGCAAAGCCAGTTTTGATAGCAATCAGCCCCAGCATTTT.

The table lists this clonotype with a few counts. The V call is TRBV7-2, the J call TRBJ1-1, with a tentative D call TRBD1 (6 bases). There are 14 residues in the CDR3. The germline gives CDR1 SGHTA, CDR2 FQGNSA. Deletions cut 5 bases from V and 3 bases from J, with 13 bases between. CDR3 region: CASSVYREDTEAFF. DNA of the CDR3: TGTGCCAGCAGCGTCTACAGGGAGGACACTGAAGCTTTCTTT.

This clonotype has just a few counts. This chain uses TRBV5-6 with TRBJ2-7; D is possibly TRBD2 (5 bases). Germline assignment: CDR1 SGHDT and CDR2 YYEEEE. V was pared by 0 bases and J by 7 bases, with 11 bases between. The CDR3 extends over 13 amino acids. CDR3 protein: CASSLVAGGEQYV. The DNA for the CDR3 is TGTGCCAGCAGCTTGGTCGCGGGCGGTGAGCAGTACGTC.

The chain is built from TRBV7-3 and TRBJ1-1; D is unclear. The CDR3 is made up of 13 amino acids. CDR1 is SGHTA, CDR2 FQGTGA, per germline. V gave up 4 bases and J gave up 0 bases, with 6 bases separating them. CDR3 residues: CASSWTVNTEAFF. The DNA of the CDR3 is TGTGCCAGCAGCTGGACCGTGAACACTGAAGCTTTCTTT.

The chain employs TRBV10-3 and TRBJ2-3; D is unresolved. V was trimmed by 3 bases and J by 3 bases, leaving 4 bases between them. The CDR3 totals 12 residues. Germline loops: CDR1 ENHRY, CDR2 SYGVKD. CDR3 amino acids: CAISETTDTQYF. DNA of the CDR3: TGTGCCATCAGTGAAACAACAGATACGCAGTATTTT.

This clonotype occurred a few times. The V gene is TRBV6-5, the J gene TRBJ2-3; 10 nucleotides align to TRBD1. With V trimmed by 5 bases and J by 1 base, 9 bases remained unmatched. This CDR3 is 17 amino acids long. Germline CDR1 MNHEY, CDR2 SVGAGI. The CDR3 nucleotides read TGTGCCAGCAGTCTAAAACCCGGGACAGGGGGCACAGATACGCAGTATTTT. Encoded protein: CASSLKPGTGGTDTQYF.

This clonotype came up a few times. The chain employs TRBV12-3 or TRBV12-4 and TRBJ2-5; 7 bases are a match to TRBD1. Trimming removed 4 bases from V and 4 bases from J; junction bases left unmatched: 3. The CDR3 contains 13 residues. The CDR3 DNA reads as TGTGCCAGCAGTTCGGGACAGAGAGAGACCCAGTACTTC. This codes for CASSSGQRETQYF.

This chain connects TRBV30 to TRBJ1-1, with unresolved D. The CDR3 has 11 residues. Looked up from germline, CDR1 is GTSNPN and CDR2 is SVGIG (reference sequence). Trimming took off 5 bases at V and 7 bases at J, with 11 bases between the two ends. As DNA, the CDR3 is TGTGCCTGGGCCGGCTTCGGTGAAGCTTTCTTT. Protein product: CAWAGFGEAFF.

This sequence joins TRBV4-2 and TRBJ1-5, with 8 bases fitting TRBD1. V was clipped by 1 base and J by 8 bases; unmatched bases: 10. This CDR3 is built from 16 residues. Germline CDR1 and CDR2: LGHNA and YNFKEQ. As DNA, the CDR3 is TGTGCCAGCAGCCAAGGGTACAGGGGGAATTCGGAGCCCCAGCATTTT. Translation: CASSQGYRGNSEPQHF.